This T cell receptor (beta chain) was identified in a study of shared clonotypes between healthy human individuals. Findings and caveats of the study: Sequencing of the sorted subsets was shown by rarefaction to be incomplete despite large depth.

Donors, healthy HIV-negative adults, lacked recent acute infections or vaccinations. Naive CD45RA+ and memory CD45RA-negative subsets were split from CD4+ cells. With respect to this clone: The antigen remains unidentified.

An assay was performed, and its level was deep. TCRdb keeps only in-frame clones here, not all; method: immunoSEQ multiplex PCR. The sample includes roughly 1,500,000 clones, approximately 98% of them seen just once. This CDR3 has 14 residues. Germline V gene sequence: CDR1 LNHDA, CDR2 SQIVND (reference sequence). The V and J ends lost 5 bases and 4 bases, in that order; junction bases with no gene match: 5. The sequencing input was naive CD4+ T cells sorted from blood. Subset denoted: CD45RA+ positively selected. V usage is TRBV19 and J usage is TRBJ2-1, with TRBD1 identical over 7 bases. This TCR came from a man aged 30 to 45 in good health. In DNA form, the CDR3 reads TGTGCCAGTAGTGGCCGACAGGGATACAATGAGCAGTTCTTC. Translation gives CASSGRQGYNEQFF. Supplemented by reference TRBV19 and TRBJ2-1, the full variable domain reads DGGITQSPKYLFRKEGQNVTLSCEQNLNHDAMYWYRQDPGQGLRLIYYSQIVNDFQKGDIAEGYSVSREKKESFPLTVTSAQKNPTAFYLCASSGRQGYNEQFFGPGTRLTVL.